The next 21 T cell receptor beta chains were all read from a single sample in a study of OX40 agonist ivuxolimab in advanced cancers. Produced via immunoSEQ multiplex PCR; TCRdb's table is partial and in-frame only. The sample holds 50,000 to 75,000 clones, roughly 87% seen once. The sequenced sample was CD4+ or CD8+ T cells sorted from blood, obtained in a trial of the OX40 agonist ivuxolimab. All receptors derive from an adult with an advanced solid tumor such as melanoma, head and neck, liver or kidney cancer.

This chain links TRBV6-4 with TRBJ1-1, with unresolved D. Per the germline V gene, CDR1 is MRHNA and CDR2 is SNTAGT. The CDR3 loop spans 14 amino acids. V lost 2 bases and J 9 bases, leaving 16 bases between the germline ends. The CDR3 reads CASSDTSGDRKAFF. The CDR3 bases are TGTGCCAGCAGTGACACATCCGGTGACCGCAAAGCTTTCTTT.

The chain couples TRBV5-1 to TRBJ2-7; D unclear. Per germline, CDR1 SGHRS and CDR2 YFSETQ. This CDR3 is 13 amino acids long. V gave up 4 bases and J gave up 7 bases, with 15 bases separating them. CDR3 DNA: TGCGCCAGCAGCCCGGCCGGGCGGTTTGAGCAGTACTTC. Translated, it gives CASSPAGRFEQYF.

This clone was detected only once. Here the CDR3 DNA reads TGTGCCAGCAGCTTGGGAGGGCGAGGCGAGACCCAGTACTTC. As protein: CASSLGGRGETQYF. The rearrangement uses TRBV5-4 and TRBJ2-5; possible D gene TRBD2, 5 bases. V was pared by 0 bases and J by 5 bases, with 11 bases between. Germline loops: CDR1 SGHNT, CDR2 YYREEE (reference sequence). The CDR3 has 14 residues.

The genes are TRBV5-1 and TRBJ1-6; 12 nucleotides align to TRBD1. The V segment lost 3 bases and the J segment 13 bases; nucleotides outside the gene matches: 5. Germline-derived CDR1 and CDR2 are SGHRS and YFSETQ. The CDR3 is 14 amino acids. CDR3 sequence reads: CASSSGQGADPLHF. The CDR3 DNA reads TGCGCCAGCAGCTCGGGACAGGGGGCGGATCCCCTCCACTTT.

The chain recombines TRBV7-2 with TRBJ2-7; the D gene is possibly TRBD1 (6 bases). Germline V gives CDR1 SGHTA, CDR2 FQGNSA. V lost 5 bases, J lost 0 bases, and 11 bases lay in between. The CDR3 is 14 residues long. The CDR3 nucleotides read TGTGCCAGCAGCAACCGGGACATCTCCTACGAGCAGTACTTC. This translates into CASSNRDISYEQYF. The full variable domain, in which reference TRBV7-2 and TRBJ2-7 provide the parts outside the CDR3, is GAGVSQSPSNKVTEKGKDVELRCDPISGHTALYWYRQSLGQGLEFLIYFQGNSAPDKSGLPSDRFSAERTGGSVSTLTIQRTQQEDSAVYLCASSNRDISYEQYFGPGTRLTVT.

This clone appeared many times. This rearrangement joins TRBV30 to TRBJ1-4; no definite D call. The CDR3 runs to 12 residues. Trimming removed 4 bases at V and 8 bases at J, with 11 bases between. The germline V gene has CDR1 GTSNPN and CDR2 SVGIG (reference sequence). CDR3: CAWNSVREKLFF. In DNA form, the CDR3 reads TGTGCCTGGAATTCGGTACGGGAAAAACTGTTTTTT.

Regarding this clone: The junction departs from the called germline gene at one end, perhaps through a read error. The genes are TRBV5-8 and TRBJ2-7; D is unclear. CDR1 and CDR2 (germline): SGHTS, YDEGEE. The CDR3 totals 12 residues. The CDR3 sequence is CAGSFRTYEQYF. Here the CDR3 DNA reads TGTGCCGGCAGCTTCAGGACCTACGAGCAGTACTTC. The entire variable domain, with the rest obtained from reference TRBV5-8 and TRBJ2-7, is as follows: EAGVTQSPTHLIKTRGQQATLRCSPISGHTSVYWYQQALGLGLQFLLWYDEGEERNRGNFPPRFSGRQFPNYSSELNVNALELEDSALYLCAGSFRTYEQYFGPGTRLTVT.

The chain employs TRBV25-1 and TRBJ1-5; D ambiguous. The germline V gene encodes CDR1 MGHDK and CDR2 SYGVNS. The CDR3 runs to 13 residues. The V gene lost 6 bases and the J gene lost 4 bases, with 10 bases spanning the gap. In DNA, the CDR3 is TGTGCCAGCAGCTCGGGGTTGAATCAGCCCCAGCATTTT. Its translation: CASSSGLNQPQHF.

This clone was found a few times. The CDR3 is CASTGRGQPQHF. The CDR3 coding sequence is TGTGCCAGCACCGGGAGGGGTCAGCCCCAGCATTTT. The chain employs TRBV6-4 and TRBJ1-5; D might be TRBD1 (5 bases). The germline CDR1 and CDR2 sequences are MRHNA and SNTAGT. The CDR3 sequence is 12 residues long. With 7 bases removed from V and 6 bases from J, the gap between germline ends came to 10 bases.

The CDR3 sequence: CASTPGGPNQPQHF. Here the CDR3 DNA reads TGTGCCAGCACCCCGGGGGGACCCAATCAGCCCCAGCATTTT. The rearrangement uses TRBV28 and TRBJ1-5, with D possibly being TRBD1 (5 bases). The germline V gene encodes CDR1 MDHEN and CDR2 SYDVKM. V was trimmed by 7 bases and J by 3 bases, leaving 13 bases between them. CDR3 length: 14 amino acids.

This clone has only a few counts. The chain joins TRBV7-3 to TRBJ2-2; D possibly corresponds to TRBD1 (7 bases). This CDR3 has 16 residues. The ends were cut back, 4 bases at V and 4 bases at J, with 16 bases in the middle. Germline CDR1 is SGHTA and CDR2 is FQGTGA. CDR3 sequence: CASSSTGLGGTGELFF. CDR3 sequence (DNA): TGTGCCAGCAGCTCGACAGGGCTGGGAGGCACCGGGGAGCTGTTTTTT. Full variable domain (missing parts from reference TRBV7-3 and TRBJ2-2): GAGVSQTPSNKVTEKGKYVELRCDPISGHTALYWYRQSLGQGPEFLIYFQGTGAADDSGLPNDRFFAVRPEGSVSTLKIQRTERGDSAVYLCASSSTGLGGTGELFFGEGSRLTVL.

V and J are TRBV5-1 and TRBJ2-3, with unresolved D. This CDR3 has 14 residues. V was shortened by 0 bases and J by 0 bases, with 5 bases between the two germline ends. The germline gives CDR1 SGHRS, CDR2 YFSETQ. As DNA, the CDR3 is TGCGCCAGCAGCTTGGCCTTGAGCACAGATACGCAGTATTTT. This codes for CASSLALSTDTQYF.

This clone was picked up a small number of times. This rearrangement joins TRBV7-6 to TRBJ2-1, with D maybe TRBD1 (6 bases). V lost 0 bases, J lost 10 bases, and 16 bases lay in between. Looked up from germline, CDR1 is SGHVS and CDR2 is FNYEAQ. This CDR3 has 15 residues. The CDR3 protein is CASSLAAGALGEQFF. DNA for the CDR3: TGTGCCAGCAGCTTAGCGGCAGGGGCCCTGGGAGAGCAGTTCTTC.

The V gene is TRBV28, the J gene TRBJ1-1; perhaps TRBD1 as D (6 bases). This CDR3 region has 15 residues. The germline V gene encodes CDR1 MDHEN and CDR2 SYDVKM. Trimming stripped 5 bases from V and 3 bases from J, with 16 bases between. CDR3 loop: CASSTDSGVDTEAFF. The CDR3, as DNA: TGTGCCAGCAGTACCGATTCAGGGGTGGACACTGAAGCTTTCTTT.

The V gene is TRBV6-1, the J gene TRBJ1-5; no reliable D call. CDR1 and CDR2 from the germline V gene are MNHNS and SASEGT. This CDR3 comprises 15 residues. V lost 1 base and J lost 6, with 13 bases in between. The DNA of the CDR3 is TGTGCCAGCAGTGAAGTGGCCCTGAACACTCAGCCCCAGCATTTT. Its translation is CASSEVALNTQPQHF.

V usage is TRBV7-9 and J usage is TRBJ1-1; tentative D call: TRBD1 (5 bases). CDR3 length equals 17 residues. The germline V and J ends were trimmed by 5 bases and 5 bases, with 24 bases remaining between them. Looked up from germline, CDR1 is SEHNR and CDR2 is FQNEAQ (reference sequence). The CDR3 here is CASSPRLKGAGDTEAFF. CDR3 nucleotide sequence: TGTGCCAGCAGCCCTAGATTGAAGGGCGCGGGGGATACTGAAGCTTTCTTT.

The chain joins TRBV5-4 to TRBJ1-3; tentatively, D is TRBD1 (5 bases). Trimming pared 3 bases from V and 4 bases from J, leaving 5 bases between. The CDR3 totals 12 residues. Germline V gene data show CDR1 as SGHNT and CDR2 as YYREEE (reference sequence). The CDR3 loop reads CASSWGGNTIYF. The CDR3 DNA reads TGTGCCAGCAGCTGGGGCGGAAACACCATATATTTT.

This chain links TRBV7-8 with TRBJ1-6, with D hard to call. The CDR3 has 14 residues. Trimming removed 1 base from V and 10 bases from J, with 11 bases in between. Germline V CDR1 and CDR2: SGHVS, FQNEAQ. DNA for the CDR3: TGTGCCAGCAGCTTAGTAAGCAAGGGCTCACCCCTCCACTTT. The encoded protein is CASSLVSKGSPLHF.

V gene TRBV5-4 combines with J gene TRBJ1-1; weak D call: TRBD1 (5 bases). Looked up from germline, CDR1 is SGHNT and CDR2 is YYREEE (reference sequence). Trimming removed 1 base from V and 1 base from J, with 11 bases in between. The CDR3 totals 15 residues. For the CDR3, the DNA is TGTGCCAGCAGCTTGTCAACGGGACGGAACACTGAAGCTTTCTTT. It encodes CASSLSTGRNTEAFF. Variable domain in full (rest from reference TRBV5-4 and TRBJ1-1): ETGVTQSPTHLIKTRGQQVTLRCSSQSGHNTVSWYQQALGQGPQFIFQYYREEENGRGNFPPRFSGLQFPNYSSELNVNALELDDSALYLCASSLSTGRNTEAFFGQGTRLTVV.

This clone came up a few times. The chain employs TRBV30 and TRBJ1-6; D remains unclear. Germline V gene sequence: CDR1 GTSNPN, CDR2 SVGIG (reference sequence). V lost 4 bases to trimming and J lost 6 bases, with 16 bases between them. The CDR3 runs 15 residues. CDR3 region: CAWTGRLRFNSPLHF. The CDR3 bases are TGTGCCTGGACTGGGAGGCTGAGGTTTAATTCACCCCTCCACTTT.

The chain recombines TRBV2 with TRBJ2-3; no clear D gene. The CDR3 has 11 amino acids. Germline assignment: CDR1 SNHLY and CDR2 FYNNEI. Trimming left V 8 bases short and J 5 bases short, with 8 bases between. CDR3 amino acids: CASGHRDTQYF. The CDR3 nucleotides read TGTGCCAGCGGGCACAGAGATACGCAGTATTTT.